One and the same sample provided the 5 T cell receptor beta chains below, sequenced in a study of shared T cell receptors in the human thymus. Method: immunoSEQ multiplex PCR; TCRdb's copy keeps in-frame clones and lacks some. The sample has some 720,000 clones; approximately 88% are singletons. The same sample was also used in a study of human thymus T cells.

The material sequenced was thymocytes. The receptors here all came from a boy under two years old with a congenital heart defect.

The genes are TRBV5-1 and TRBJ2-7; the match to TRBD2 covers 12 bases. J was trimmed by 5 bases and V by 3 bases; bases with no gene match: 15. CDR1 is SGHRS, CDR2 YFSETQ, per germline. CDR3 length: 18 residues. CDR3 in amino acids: CASSYGASGRASIDEQYF. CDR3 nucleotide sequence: TGCGCCAGCAGCTATGGGGCTAGCGGGAGGGCCTCGATCGACGAGCAGTACTTC.

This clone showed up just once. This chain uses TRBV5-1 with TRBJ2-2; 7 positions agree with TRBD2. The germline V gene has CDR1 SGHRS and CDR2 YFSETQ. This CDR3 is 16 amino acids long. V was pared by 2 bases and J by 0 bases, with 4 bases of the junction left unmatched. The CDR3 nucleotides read TGCGCCAGCAGCTTCCGGCTAGCGGCGAACACCGGGGAGCTGTTTTTT. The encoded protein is CASSFRLAANTGELFF.

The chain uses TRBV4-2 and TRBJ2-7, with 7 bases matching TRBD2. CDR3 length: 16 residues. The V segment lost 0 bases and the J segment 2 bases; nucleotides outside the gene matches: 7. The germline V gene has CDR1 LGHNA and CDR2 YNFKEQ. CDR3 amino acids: CASSQDRGGPPYEQYF. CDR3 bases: TGTGCCAGCAGCCAAGATCGCGGGGGTCCCCCCTACGAGCAGTACTTC.

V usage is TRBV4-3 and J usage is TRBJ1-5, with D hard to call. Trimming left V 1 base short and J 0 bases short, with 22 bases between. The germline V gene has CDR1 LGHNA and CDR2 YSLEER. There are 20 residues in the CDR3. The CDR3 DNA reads TGCGCCAGCAGCCAAGGAAATTACTCTCTTACCGCTTATAGCAATCAGCCCCAGCATTTT. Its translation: CASSQGNYSLTAYSNQPQHF.

CDR3 coding DNA: TGCGCCAGCAGCCACCAACCCGGGAGAACTGAAGCTTTCTTT. It yields the protein CASSHQPGRTEAFF. The chain is built from TRBV4-3 and TRBJ1-1; D uncertain. Germline lookup yields CDR1 LGHNA and CDR2 YSLEER. The V end was cut by 3 bases, the J end by 5 bases, with 13 bases between. CDR3 length: 14 amino acids.